The rows below give T cell receptor beta chains drawn from one sample of a study of T cell responses to AZD1222 COVID-19 vaccine. TCRdb's copy holds only in-frame clones and misses some; the assay was immunoSEQ multiplex PCR. The sample carries some 69,000 clones, 80% recorded once. The material sequenced was peripheral blood, taken 28 days after the second AZD1222 dose. These receptors were obtained from an adult who received the AZD1222 COVID-19 vaccine. Each CDR3 is given with its conserved first and last residue. The order of the fields is J gene, V gene, D gene, clone size, CDR3 protein, CDR3 DNA. D genes are given only for firm matches. The size entry is marked missing in some rows and otherwise reads once, few, many or a size class.

J gene: TRBJ1-6
V gene: TRBV6-4
D gene: -
clone size: -
CDR3 protein: CASSAKDGKNSPLHF
CDR3 DNA: TGTGCCAGCAGCGCAAAGGACGGAAAGAATTCACCCCTCCACTTT

J gene: TRBJ1-6
V gene: TRBV19
D gene: TRBD1
clone size: -
CDR3 protein: CASKDRGPNNSPLHF
CDR3 DNA: TGTGCCAGTAAAGACAGGGGCCCAAATAATTCACCCCTCCACTTT

J gene: TRBJ2-1
V gene: TRBV11-2
D gene: -
clone size: -
CDR3 protein: CASSEYNEQFF
CDR3 DNA: TGTGCCAGCAGCGAGTACAATGAGCAGTTCTTC

J gene: TRBJ2-1
V gene: TRBV2
D gene: -
clone size: -
CDR3 protein: CASSERVDNEQFF
CDR3 DNA: TGTGCCAGCAGTGAAAGGGTAGACAATGAGCAGTTCTTC

J gene: TRBJ1-6
V gene: TRBV5-4
D gene: -
clone size: few
CDR3 protein: CASSPGWGASPLHF
CDR3 DNA: TGTGCCAGCAGCCCTGGTTGGGGGGCGTCACCCCTCCACTTT

J gene: TRBJ1-1
V gene: TRBV5-5
D gene: TRBD1
clone size: -
CDR3 protein: CASSPYNRGGTEAFF
CDR3 DNA: TGTGCCAGCAGTCCTTATAACAGGGGGGGGACTGAAGCTTTCTTT

J gene: TRBJ1-2
V gene: TRBV2
D gene: -
clone size: once
CDR3 protein: CASSPQGNGYTF
CDR3 DNA: TGTGCCAGCAGTCCACAGGGAAATGGCTACACCTTC

J gene: TRBJ1-4
V gene: TRBV29-1
D gene: -
clone size: -
CDR3 protein: CSVLWGSSRNEKLFF
CDR3 DNA: TGCAGCGTCCTGTGGGGGAGCAGTCGTAATGAAAAACTGTTTTTT

J gene: TRBJ2-1
V gene: TRBV15
D gene: -
clone size: -
CDR3 protein: CATSRDRDFVSNEQFF
CDR3 DNA: TGTGCCACCAGCAGAGACCGGGACTTCGTTTCGAATGAGCAGTTCTTC

J gene: TRBJ1-1
V gene: TRBV5-1
D gene: TRBD1
clone size: -
CDR3 protein: CASRVQGAYTEAFF
CDR3 DNA: TGCGCCAGCAGGGTACAGGGGGCATACACTGAAGCTTTCTTT

J gene: TRBJ1-3
V gene: TRBV6-5
D gene: -
clone size: -
CDR3 protein: CASIGTDDSGNTIYF
CDR3 DNA: TGTGCCAGCATCGGGACGGACGACTCTGGAAACACCATATATTTT

J gene: TRBJ1-2
V gene: TRBV20-1
D gene: TRBD1
clone size: -
CDR3 protein: CSASKNFGQGLYGYTF
CDR3 DNA: TGCAGTGCTAGTAAGAATTTCGGACAGGGATTATATGGCTACACCTTC

J gene: TRBJ2-4
V gene: TRBV18
D gene: TRBD1
clone size: -
CDR3 protein: CASSPPQRAGGKNIQYF
CDR3 DNA: TGTGCCAGCTCACCACCTCAAAGGGCAGGGGGCAAAAACATTCAGTACTTC

J gene: TRBJ2-3
V gene: TRBV29-1
D gene: -
clone size: -
CDR3 protein: CSVLTGRPSTDTQYF
CDR3 DNA: TGCAGCGTTCTAACGGGCAGACCGAGCACAGATACGCAGTATTTT